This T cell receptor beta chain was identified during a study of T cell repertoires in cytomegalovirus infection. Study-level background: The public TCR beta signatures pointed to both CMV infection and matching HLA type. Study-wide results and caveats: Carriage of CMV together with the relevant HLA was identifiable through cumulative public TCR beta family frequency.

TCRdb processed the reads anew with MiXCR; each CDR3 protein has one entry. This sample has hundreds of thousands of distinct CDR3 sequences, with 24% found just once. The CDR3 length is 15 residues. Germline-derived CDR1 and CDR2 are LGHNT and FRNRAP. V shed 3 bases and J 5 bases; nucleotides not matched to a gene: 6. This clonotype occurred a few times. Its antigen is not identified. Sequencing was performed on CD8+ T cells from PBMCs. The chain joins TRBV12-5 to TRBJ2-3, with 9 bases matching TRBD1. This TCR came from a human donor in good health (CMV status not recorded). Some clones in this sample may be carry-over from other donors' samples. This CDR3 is CASGFTGTGKDTQYF. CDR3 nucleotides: TGTGCTAGTGGTTTCACCGGGACAGGGAAAGATACGCAGTATTTT.